This TCR beta chain was obtained from a study of blood T cell repertoires in COVID-19. For the study at large: Donors in the United States, Italy and Spain gave samples during acute or convalescent COVID-19. T cells, B-cell-depleted T cells, or PBMCs provided the cDNA or gDNA that served as material.

Original data processing: Estimates of nucleated cell counts were drawn from the amplification of reference gene primers. Produced via immunoSEQ multiplex PCR; TCRdb's table is partial and in-frame only. V and J calls and clone size follow that table, whereas D and trimming were derived from the DNA. The sample yields about 200,000 clones, around 82% seen once. Trimming removed 5 bases from V and 3 bases from J; junction bases left unmatched: 4. Germline V CDR1 and CDR2: MDHEN, SYDVKM. The CDR3 covers 14 residues. Material: peripheral blood. The clonotype comes from a woman aged 70-85 years with acute or convalescent COVID-19. This chain links TRBV28 with TRBJ1-5; 7 bases agree with TRBD1. CDR3 bases: TGTGCCAGCAGTCCAGGACAGGCCAATCAGCCCCAGCATTTT. Encoded protein: CASSPGQANQPQHF.